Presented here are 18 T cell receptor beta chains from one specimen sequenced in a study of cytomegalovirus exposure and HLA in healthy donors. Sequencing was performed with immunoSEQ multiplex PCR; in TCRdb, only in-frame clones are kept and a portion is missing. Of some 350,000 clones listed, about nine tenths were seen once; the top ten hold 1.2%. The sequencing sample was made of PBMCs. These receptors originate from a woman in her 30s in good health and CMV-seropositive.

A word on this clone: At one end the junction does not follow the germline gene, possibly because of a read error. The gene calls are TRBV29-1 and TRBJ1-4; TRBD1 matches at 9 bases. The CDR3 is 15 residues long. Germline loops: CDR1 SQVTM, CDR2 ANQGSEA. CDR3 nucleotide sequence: TGCAGCGTGGAAGGGACAGGGCTCACTAATGAAAAACTGTTTTTT. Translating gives CSVEGTGLTNEKLFF.

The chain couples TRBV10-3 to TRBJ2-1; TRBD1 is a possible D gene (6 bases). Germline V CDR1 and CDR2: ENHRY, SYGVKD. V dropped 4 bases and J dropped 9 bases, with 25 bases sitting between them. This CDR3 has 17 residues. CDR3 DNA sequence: TGTGCCATCAGTGGGGTTGGGGGCGGGCCAACCACGGGTGAGCAGTTCTTC. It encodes CAISGVGGGPTTGEQFF.

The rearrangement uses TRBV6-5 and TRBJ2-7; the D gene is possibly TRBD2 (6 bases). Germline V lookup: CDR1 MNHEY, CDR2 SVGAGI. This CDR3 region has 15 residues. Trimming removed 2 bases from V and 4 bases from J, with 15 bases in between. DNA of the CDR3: TGTGCCAGCAGTTACGGCGACAACGCGGGGTACGAGCAGTACTTC. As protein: CASSYGDNAGYEQYF.

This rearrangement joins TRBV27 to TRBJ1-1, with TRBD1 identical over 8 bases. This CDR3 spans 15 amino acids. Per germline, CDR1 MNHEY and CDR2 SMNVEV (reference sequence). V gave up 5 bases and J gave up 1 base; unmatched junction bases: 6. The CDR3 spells CASSPIDRGNTEAFF. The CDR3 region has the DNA TGTGCCAGCAGTCCAATCGACAGGGGGAACACTGAAGCTTTCTTT.

The CDR3 here is CASSPRGGSHGYTF. In DNA form, the CDR3 reads TGTGCCAGCAGCCCCCGGGGAGGGTCACATGGCTACACCTTC. The genes are TRBV11-2 and TRBJ1-2; D remains ambiguous. Germline CDR1 reads SGHAT; CDR2 reads FQNNGV. The CDR3 runs 14 residues. V was clipped by 5 bases and J by 6 bases, with 16 bases between them.

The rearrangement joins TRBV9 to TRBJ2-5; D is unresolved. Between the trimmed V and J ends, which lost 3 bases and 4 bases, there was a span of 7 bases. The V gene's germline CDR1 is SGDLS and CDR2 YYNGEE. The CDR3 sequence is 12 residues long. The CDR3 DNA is TGTGCCAGCAGCGGTTTCCTAGAGACCCAGTACTTC. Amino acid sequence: CASSGFLETQYF. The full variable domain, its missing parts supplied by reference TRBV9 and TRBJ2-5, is DSGVTQTPKHLITATGQRVTLRCSPRSGDLSVYWYQQSLDQGLQFLIQYYNGEERAKGNILERFSAQQFPDLHSELNLSSLELGDSALYFCASSGFLETQYFGPGTRLLVL.

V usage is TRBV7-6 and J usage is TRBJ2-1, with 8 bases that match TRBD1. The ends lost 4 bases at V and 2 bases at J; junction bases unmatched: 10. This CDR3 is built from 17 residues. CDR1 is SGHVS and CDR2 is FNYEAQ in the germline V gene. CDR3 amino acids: CASSSTGGGLTYNEQFF. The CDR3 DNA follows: TGTGCCAGCAGCTCCACAGGGGGAGGACTTACCTACAATGAGCAGTTCTTC.

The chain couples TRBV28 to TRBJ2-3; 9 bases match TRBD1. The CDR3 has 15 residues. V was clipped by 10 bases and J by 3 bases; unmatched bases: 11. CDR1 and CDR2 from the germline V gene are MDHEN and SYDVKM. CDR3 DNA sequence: TGTGCCATCATAAGATCGGACAGGGGTACAGATACGCAGTATTTT. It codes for CAIIRSDRGTDTQYF.

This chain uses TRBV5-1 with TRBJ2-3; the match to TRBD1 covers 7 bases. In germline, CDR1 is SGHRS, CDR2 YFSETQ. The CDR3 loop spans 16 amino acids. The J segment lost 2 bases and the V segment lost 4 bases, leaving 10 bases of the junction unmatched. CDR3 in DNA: TGCGCCAGCAGCCCTGACAGGGAATGGAACACAGATACGCAGTATTTT. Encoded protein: CASSPDREWNTDTQYF.

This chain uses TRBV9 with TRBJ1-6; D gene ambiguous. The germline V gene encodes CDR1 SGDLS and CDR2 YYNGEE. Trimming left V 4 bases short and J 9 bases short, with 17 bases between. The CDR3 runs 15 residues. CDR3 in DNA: TGTGCCAGCAGCCAGGAAGGGTCAACCGTTTCACCCCTCCACTTT. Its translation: CASSQEGSTVSPLHF.

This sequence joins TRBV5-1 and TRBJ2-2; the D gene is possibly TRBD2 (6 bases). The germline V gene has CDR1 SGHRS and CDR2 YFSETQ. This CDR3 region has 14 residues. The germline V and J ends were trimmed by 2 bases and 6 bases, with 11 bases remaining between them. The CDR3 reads CASSFGGAAGELFF. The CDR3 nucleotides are TGCGCCAGCAGCTTCGGAGGGGCGGCCGGGGAGCTGTTTTTT.

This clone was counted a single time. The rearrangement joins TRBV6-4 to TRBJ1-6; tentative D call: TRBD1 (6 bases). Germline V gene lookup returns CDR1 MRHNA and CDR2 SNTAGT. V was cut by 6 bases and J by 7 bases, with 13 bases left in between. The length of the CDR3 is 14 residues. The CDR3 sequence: CASRAQTGNSPLHF. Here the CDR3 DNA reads TGTGCCAGCAGAGCCCAGACAGGAAATTCACCCCTCCACTTT.

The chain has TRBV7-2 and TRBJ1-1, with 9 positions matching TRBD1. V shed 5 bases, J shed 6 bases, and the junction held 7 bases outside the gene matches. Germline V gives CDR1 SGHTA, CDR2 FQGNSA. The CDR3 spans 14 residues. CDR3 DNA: TGTGCCAGCAGCCATCGACAGGGGGGCGCTGAAGCTTTCTTT. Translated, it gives CASSHRQGGAEAFF.

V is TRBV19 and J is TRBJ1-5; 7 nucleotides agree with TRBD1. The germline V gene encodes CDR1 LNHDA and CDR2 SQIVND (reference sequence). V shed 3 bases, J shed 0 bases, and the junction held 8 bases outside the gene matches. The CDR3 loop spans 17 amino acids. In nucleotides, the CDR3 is TGTGCCAGTAGTATTTACAGGGGAGACTATAGCAATCAGCCCCAGCATTTT. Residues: CASSIYRGDYSNQPQHF.

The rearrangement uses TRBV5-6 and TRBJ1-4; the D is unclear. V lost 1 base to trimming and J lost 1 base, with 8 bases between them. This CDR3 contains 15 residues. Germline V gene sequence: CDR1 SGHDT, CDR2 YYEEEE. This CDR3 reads CASSLFLLTNEKLFF. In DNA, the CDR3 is TGTGCCAGCAGCTTGTTTCTTCTAACTAATGAAAAACTGTTTTTT.

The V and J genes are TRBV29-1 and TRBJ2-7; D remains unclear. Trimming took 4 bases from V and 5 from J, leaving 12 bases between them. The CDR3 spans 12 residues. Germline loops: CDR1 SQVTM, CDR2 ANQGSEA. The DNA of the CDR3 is TGCAGCGTTGCTGAAGGTACGGACGAGCAGTACTTC. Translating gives CSVAEGTDEQYF.

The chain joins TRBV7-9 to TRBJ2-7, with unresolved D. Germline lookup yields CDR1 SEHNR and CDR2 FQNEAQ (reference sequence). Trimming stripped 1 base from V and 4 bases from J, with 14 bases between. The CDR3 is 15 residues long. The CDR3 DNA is TGTGCCAGCAGCTTAGTCAGGAGTAGGGTGTACGAGCAGTACTTC. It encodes CASSLVRSRVYEQYF.

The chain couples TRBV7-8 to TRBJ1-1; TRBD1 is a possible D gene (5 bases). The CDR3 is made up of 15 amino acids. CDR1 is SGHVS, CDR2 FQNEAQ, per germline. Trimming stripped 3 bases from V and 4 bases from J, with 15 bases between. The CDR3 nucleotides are TGTGCCAGCAGCTTCCTTTTCACGGGGGGCACTGAAGCTTTCTTT. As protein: CASSFLFTGGTEAFF.